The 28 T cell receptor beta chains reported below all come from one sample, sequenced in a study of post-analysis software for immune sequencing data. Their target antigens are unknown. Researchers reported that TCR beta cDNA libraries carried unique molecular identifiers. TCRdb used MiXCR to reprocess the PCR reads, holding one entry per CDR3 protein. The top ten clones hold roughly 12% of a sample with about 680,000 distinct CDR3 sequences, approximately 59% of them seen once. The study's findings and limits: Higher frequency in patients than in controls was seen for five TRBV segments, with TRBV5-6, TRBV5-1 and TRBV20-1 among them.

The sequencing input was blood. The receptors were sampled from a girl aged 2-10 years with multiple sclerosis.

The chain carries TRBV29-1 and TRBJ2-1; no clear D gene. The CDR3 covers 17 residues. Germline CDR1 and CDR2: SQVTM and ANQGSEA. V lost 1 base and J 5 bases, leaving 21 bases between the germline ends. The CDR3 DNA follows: TGCAGCGTTGAAGCTTGGCGAGGCGGAACACGCGACAATGAGCAGTTCTTC. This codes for CSVEAWRGGTRDNEQFF.

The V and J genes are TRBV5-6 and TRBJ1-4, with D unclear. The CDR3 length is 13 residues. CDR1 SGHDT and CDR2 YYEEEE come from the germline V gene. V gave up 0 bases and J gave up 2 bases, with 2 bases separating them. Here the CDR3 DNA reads TGTGCCAGCAGCTTGGATACTAATGAAAAACTGTTTTTT. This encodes CASSLDTNEKLFF.

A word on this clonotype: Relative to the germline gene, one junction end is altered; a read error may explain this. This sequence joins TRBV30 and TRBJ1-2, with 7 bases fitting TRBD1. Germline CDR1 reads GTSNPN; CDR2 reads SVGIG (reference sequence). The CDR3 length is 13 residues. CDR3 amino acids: CVWSVPGGSGYTF. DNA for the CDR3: TGTGTCTGGAGTGTACCAGGGGGTAGCGGCTACACCTTC. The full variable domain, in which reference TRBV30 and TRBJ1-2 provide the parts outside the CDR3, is SQTIHQWPATLVQPVGSPLSLECTVEGTSNPNLYWYRQAAGRGLQLLFYSVGIGQISSEVPQNLSASRPQDRQFILSSKKLLLSDSGFYLCVWSVPGGSGYTFGSGTRLTVV.

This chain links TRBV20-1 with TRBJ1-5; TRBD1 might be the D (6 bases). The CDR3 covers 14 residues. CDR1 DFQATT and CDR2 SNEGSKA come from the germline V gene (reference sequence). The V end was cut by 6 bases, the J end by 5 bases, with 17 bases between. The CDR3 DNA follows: TGCAGTGCCCGGAGAGGGGACATCGATCAGCCCCAGCATTTT. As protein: CSARRGDIDQPQHF.

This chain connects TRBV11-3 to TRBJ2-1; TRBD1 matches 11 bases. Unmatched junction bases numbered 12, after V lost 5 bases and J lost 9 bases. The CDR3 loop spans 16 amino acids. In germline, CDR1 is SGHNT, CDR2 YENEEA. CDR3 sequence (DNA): TGTGCCAGCAGCGTGACCGGGACAGGGGGTCTTGGTGAGCAGTTCTTC. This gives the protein CASSVTGTGGLGEQFF.

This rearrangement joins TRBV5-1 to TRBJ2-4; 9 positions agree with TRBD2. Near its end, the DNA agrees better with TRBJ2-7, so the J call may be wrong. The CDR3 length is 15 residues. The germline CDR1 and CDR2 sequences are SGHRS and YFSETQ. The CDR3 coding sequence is TGCGCCAGCAGCATGACTAGCGGCGCTACCTACGAGCAGTACTTC. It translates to CASSMTSGATYEQYF.

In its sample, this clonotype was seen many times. This chain's CDR3 is CASSPTSDTQYF. The CDR3 DNA reads TGTGCCAGCAGCCCTACGTCAGATACGCAGTATTTT. This sequence joins TRBV7-2 and TRBJ2-3; D is unresolved. V was pared by 5 bases and J by 4 bases, with 7 bases between. Germline V lookup: CDR1 SGHTA, CDR2 FQGNSA. This CDR3 has 12 amino acids.

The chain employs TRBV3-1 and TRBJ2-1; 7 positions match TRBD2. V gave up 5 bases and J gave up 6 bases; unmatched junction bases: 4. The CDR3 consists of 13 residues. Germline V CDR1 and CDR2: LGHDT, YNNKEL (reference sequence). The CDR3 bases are TGTGCCAGCAGCTGGACTAGGATCAATGAGCAGTTCTTC. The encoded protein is CASSWTRINEQFF.

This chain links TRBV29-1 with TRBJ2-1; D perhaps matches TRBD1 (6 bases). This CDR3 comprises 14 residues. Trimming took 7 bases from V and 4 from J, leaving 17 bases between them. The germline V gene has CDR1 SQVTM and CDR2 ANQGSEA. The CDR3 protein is CSAYRALPYNEQFF. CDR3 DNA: TGCAGCGCGTACAGGGCGCTTCCGTACAATGAGCAGTTCTTC.

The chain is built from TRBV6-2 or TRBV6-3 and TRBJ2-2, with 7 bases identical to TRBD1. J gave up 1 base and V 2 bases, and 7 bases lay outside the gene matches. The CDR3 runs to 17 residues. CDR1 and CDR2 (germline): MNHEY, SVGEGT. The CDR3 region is CASSYAGDSLNTGELFF. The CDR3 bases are TGTGCCAGCAGTTACGCCGGGGACAGCCTGAACACCGGGGAGCTGTTTTTT.

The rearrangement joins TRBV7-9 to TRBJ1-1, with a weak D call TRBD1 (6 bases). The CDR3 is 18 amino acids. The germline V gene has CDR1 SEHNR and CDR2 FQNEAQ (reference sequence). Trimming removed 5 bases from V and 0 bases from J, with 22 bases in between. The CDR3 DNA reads TGTGCCAGCAGCGGCCCGACATCCGGACAGATCATGAACACTGAAGCTTTCTTT. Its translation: CASSGPTSGQIMNTEAFF.

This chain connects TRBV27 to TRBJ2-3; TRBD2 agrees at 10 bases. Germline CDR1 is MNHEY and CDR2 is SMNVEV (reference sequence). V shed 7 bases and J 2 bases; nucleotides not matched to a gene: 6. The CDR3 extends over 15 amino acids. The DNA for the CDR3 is TGTGCCAGCAATCCACTAGCGGGGAACACAGATACGCAGTATTTT. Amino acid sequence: CASNPLAGNTDTQYF.

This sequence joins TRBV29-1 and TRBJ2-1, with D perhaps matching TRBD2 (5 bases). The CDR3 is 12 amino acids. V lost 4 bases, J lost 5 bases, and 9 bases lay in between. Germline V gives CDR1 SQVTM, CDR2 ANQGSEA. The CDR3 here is CSVAPGNNEQFF. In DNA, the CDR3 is TGCAGCGTTGCCCCCGGGAACAATGAGCAGTTCTTC.

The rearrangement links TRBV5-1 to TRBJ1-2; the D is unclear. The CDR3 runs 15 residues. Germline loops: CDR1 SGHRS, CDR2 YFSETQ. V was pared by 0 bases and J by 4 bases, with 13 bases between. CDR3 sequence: CASSLDHLLSYGYTF. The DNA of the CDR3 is TGCGCCAGCAGCTTGGACCACCTCCTGAGCTATGGCTACACCTTC. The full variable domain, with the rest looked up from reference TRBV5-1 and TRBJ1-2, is KAGVTQTPRYLIKTRGQQVTLSCSPISGHRSVSWYQQTPGQGLQFLFEYFSETQRNKGNFPGRFSGRQFSNSRSEMNVSTLELGDSALYLCASSLDHLLSYGYTFGSGTRLTVV.

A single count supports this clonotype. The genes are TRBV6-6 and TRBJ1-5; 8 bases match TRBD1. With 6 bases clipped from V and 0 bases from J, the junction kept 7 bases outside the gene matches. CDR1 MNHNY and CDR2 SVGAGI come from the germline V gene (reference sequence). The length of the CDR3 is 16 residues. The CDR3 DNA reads TGTGCCAGCAGGACCCCGGGACAGGCTAGCAATCAGCCCCAGCATTTT. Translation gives CASRTPGQASNQPQHF.

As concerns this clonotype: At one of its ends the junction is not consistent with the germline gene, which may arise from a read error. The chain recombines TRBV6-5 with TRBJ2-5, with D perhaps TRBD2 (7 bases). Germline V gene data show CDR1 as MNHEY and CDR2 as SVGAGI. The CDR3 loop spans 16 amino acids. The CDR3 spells CVSSYSGGHRGETQYF. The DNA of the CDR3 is TGTGTCAGCAGTTACTCGGGGGGACATAGGGGGGAGACCCAGTACTTC.

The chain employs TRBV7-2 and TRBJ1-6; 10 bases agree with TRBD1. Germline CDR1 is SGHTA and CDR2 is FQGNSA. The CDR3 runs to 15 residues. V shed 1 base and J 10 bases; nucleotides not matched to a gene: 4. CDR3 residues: CASSLERQGASPLHF. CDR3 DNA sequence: TGTGCCAGCAGCTTAGAGAGACAGGGGGCCTCACCCCTCCACTTT.

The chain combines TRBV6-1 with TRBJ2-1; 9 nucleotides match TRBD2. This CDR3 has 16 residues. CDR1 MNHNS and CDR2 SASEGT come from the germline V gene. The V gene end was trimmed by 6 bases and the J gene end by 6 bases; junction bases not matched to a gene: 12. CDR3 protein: CASSPLGGRAGNEQFF. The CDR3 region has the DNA TGTGCCAGCAGCCCCCTGGGCGGGAGGGCCGGCAATGAGCAGTTCTTC.

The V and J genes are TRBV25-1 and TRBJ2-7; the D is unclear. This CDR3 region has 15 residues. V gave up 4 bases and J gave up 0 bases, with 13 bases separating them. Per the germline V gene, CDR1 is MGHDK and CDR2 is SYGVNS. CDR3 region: CASSGTTLSSYEQYF. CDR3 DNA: TGTGCCAGCAGTGGAACAACACTGAGCTCCTACGAGCAGTACTTC.

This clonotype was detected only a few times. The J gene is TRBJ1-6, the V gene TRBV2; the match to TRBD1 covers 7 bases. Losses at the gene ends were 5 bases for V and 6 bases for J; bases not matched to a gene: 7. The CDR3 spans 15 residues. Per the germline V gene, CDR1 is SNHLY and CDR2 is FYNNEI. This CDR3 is CASSRAGGINSPLHF. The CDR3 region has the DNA TGTGCCAGCAGTCGGGCAGGGGGAATTAATTCACCCCTCCACTTT. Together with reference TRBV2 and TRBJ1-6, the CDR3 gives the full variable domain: EPEVTQTPSHQVTQMGQEVILRCVPISNHLYFYWYRQILGQKVEFLVSFYNNEISEKSEIFDDQFSVERPDGSNFTLKIRSTKLEDSAMYFCASSRAGGINSPLHFGNGTRLTVT.

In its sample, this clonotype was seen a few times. The CDR3 reads CASSPPPGLNTEAFF. The CDR3 DNA reads as TGTGCCAGCAGCCCGCCCCCAGGGTTGAACACTGAAGCTTTCTTT. This chain links TRBV7-9 with TRBJ1-1, with D tentatively TRBD1 (5 bases). The CDR3 is 15 residues long. The germline gives CDR1 SEHNR, CDR2 FQNEAQ (reference sequence). The V end lost 5 bases, the J end lost 0 bases, and 13 bases lay between the germline ends. Variable domain in full (rest from reference TRBV7-9 and TRBJ1-1): DTGVSQNPRHKITKRGQNVTFRCDPISEHNRLYWYRQTLGQGPEFLTYFQNEAQLEKSRLLSDRFSAERPKGSFSTLEIQRTEQGDSAMYLCASSPPPGLNTEAFFGQGTRLTVV.

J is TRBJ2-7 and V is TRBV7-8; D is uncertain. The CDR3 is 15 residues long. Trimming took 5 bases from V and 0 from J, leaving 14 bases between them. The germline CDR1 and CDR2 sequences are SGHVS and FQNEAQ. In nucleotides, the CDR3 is TGTGCCAGCAGCCTCCGGTATCTCCCCTCCTACGAGCAGTACTTC. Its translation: CASSLRYLPSYEQYF.

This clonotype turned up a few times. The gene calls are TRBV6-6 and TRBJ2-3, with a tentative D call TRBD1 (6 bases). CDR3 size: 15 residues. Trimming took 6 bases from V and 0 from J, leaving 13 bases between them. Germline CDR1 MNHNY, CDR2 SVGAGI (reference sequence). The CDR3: CASRRQEFSTDTQYF. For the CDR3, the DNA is TGTGCCAGCAGGCGACAGGAGTTTAGCACAGATACGCAGTATTTT.

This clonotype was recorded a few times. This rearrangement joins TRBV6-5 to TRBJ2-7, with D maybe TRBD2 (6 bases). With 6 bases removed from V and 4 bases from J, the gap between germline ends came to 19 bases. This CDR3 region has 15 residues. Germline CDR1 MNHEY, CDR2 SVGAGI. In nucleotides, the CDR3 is TGTGCCAGCAGCCCAGAGGTACGGGAGCCGTACGAGCAGTACTTC. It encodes CASSPEVREPYEQYF.

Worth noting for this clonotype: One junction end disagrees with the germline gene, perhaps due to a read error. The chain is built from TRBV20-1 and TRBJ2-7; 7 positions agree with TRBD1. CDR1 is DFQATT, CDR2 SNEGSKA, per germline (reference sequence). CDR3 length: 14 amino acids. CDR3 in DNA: TGCAGTGCTAGCTCAGGGGGTCCCTCCTACGAGCGGTACTTC. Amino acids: CSASSGGPSYERYF.

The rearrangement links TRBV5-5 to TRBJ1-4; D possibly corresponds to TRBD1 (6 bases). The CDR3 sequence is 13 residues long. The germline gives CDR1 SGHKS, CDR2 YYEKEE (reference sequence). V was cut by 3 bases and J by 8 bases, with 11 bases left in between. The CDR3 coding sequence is TGTGCCAGCAGCTACCGGACAGCCGAAAAACTGTTTTTT. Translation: CASSYRTAEKLFF.

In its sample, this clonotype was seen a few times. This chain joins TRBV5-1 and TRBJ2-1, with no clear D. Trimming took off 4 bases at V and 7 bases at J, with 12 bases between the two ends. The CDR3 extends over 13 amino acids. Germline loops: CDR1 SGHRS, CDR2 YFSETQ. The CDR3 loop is CASSPPPRNEQFF. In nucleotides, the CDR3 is TGCGCCAGCAGCCCGCCGCCTCGGAATGAGCAGTTCTTC. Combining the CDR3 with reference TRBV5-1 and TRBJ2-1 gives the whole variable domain KAGVTQTPRYLIKTRGQQVTLSCSPISGHRSVSWYQQTPGQGLQFLFEYFSETQRNKGNFPGRFSGRQFSNSRSEMNVSTLELGDSALYLCASSPPPRNEQFFGPGTRLTVL.

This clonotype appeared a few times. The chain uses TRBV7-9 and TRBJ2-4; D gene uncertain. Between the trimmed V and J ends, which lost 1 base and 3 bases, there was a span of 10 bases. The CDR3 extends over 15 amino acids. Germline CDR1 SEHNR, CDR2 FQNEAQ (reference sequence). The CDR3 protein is CASSLGQNIKNIQYF. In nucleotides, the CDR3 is TGTGCCAGCAGCTTAGGGCAGAATATCAAAAACATTCAGTACTTC.